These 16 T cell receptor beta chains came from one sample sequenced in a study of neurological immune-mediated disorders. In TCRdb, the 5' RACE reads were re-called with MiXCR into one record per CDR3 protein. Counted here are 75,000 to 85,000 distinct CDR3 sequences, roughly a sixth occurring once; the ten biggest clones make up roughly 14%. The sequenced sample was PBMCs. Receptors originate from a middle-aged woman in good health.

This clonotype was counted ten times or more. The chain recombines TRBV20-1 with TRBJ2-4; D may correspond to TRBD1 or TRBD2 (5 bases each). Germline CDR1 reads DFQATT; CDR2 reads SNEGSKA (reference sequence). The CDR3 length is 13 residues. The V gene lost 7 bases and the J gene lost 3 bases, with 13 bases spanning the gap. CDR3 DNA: TGCAGTGGTGAGGGGATGGGCAAAAACATTCAGTACTTC. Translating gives CSGEGMGKNIQYF.

CDR3 sequence: CATSLENPETQYF. As DNA, the CDR3 is TGTGCCACCAGTCTGGAGAACCCAGAGACCCAGTACTTC. The chain carries TRBV24-1 and TRBJ2-5; unclear D gene. This CDR3 comprises 13 residues. Germline V gene data show CDR1 as KGHDR and CDR2 as SFDVKD. Trimming cost V 6 bases and J 4 bases, with 11 bases left between them.

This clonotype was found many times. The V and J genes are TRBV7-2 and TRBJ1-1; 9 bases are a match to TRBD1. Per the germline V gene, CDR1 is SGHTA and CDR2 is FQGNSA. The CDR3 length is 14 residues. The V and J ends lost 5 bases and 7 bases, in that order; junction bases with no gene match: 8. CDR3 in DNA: TGTGCCAGCAGCCAGTTACAGGGGGCGGGTGAAGCTTTCTTT. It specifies CASSQLQGAGEAFF.

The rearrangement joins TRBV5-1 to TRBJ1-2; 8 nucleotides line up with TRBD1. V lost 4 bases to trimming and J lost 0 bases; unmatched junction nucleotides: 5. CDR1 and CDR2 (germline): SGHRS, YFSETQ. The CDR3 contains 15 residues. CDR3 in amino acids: CASSLRQGTNYGYTF. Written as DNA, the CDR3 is TGCGCCAGCAGCCTTAGACAGGGGACTAACTATGGCTACACCTTC.

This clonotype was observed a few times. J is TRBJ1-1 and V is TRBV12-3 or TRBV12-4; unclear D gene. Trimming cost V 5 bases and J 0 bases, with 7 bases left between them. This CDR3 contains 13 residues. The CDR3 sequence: CASSTKLNTEAFF. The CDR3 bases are TGTGCCAGCAGTACCAAGCTGAACACTGAAGCTTTCTTT.

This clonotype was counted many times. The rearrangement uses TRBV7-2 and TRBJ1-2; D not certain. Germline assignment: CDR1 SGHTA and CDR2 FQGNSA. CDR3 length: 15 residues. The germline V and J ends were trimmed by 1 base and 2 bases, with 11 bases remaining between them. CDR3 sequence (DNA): TGTGCCAGCAGCTTAGGCCTCAATTTAAACTATGGCTACACCTTC. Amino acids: CASSLGLNLNYGYTF.

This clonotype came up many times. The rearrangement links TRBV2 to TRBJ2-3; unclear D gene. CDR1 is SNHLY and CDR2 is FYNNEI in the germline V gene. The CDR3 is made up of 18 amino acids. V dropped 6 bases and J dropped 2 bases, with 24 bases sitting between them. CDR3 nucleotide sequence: TGTGCCAGCAGCGTATTCCCCGAAACGAGTTACGTCACAGATACGCAGTATTTT. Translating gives CASSVFPETSYVTDTQYF.

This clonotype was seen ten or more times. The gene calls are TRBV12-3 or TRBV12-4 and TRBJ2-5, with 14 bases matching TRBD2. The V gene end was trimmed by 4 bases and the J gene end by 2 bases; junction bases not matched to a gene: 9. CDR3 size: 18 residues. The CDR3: CASSSWTSGGPGQETQYF. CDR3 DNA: TGTGCCAGCAGTTCTTGGACTAGCGGGGGGCCGGGGCAAGAGACCCAGTACTTC.

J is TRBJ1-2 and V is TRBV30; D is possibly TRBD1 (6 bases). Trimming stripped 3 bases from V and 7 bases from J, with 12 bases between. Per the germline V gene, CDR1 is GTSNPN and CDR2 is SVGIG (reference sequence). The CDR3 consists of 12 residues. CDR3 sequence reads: CAWSAQGAGYTF. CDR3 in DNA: TGTGCCTGGAGCGCACAGGGCGCTGGCTACACCTTC. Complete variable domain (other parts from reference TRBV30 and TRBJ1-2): SQTIHQWPATLVQPVGSPLSLECTVEGTSNPNLYWYRQAAGRGLQLLFYSVGIGQISSEVPQNLSASRPQDRQFILSSKKLLLSDSGFYLCAWSAQGAGYTFGSGTRLTVV.

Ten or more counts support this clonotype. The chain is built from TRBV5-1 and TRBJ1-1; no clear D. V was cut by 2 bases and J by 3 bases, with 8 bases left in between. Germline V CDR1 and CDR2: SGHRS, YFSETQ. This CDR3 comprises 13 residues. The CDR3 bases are TGCGCCAGCAGCTTTCTCGGGGACACTGAAGCTTTCTTT. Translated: CASSFLGDTEAFF. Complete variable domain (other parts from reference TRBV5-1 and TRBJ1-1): KAGVTQTPRYLIKTRGQQVTLSCSPISGHRSVSWYQQTPGQGLQFLFEYFSETQRNKGNFPGRFSGRQFSNSRSEMNVSTLELGDSALYLCASSFLGDTEAFFGQGTRLTVV.

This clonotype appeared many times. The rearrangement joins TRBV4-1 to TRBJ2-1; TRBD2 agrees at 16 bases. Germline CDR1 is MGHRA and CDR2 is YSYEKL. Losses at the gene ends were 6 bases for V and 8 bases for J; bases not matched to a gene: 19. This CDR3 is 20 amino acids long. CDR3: CASRAGVSGLAGGPLDEQFF. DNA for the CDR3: TGCGCCAGCAGGGCCGGGGTGTCGGGACTAGCGGGGGGGCCGCTCGATGAGCAGTTCTTC.

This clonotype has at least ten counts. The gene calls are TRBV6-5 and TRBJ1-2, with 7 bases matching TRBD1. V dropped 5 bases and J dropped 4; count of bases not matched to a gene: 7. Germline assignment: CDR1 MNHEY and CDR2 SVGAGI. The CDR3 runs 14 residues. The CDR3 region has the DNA TGTGCCAGCAGTACGGGACAGCACTCCTATGGCTACACCTTC. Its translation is CASSTGQHSYGYTF.

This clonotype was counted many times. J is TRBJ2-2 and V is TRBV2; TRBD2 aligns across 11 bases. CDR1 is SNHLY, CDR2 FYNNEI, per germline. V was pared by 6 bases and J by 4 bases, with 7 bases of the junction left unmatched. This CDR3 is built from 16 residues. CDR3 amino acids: CASSYIAGGSTGELFF. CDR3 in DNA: TGTGCCAGCAGCTATATAGCGGGGGGGAGCACCGGGGAGCTGTTTTTT.

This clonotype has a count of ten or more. CDR3 region: CASSQDRESYGYTF. The CDR3 nucleotides are TGTGCCAGCAGCCAAGACAGGGAAAGCTATGGCTACACCTTC. The chain employs TRBV4-2 and TRBJ1-2, with a tentative D call TRBD1 (5 bases). Trimming shortened V by 0 bases and J by 4 bases, and 9 bases separated the two germline ends. This CDR3 has 14 amino acids. Germline CDR1 and CDR2: LGHNA and YNFKEQ.

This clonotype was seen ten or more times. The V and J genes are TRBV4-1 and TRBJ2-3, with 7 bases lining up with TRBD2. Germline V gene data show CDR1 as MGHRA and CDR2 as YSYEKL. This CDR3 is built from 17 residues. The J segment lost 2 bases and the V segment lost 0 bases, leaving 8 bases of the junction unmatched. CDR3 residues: CASSQDLGLRYTDTQYF. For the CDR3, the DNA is TGCGCCAGCAGCCAAGATTTGGGACTACGATACACAGATACGCAGTATTTT.

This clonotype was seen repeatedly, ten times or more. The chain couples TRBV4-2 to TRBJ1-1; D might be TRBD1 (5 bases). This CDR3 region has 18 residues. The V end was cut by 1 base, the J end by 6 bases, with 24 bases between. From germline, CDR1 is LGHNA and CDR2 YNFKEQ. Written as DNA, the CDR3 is TGTGCCAGCAGCCAAGCCCCCGTCGGGGACGTTAGGTTACCTGAAGCTTTCTTT. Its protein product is CASSQAPVGDVRLPEAFF.